A single T cell receptor (beta chain) is shown here with its context. The data were taken from a study of CD8+CD57+ T cells in acquired aplastic anemia. This CDR3 has 14 residues. Germline-derived CDR1 and CDR2 are MGHDK and SYGVNS. The ends were cut back, 10 bases at V and 1 base at J, with 16 bases in the middle. Using genomic DNA as the template, TCR beta VDJ and CDR3 profiling was carried out. TCRdb re-analysed the reads in MiXCR, keeping a single row per CDR3 protein. Of 160,000 or so distinct CDR3 sequences in the sample, around 43% were seen once. Those patients picked for sequencing had displayed CD8+CD57+ cell expansion on flow cytometry.

This rearrangement joins TRBV25-1 to TRBJ1-1; D ambiguous. Sequenced material: sorted CD4+, CD8+, or CD8+CD57+ T cells (not recorded which) from PBMCs. The origin of this receptor is a human donor with aplastic anemia. The CDR3 sequence is CATNGLTENTEAFF. The CDR3, as DNA: TGTGCCACCAATGGGCTGACGGAGAACACTGAAGCTTTCTTT.